The rows below give T cell receptor beta chains drawn from one sample of a study of CD8 T cells in ankylosing spondylitis. Via MiXCR, TCRdb re-called the 5' RACE reads, giving one row per CDR3 protein. The table shows more than 650,000 distinct CDR3 sequences, with about 12% occurring only once. Sequenced sample: blood, either unsorted or a sorted T cell fraction (not recorded which). The receptor set was obtained from a male donor with ankylosing spondylitis. Both conserved end residues are part of each CDR3. A D gene is named only where the DNA matches it firmly. Expanded clones are given a class, and other clones once, few, many or no size at all.

j_gene,abundance,d_gene,v_gene,CDR3nt,CDR3aa
TRBJ2-3,.,TRBD2,TRBV12-3/TRBV12-4,TGTGCCAGCAGTCGTCTAGCGGGGGCCTGGTCTAGCACAGATACGCAGTATTTT,CASSRLAGAWSSTDTQYF
TRBJ1-1,.,.,TRBV3-1,TGTGCCAGCACCCGGTCGGGGGGCGAACCGGAAGCTTTCTTT,CASTRSGGEPEAFF
TRBJ2-7,.,TRBD2,TRBV30,TGTGCCTGGAGTAAAATCGGCGGGAGAACCTACGAGCAGTACTTC,CAWSKIGGRTYEQYF
TRBJ1-6,many,.,TRBV20-1,TGCAGTGCTTTCGGGCCCTATAATTCACCCCTCCACTTT,CSAFGPYNSPLHF
TRBJ2-1,.,TRBD2,TRBV7-2,TGTGCCAGCAGCCCCCTGCGGGGGGGCCATGGTGAGCAGTTCTTC,CASSPLRGGHGEQFF
TRBJ2-7,.,.,TRBV11-2,TGTGCCAGCAGCTTCGGCCAGAGGGAGCAGTACTTC,CASSFGQREQYF
TRBJ2-3,few,.,TRBV2,TGTGCCAGCGCATACCCACTTCGTGAGCAGACAGATACGCAGTATTTT,CASAYPLREQTDTQYF
TRBJ2-6,many,.,TRBV29-1,TGCAGCGTTACAGCGACCTCTGGGGCCAACGTCCTGACTTTC,CSVTATSGANVLTF
TRBJ2-1,many,.,TRBV11-2,TGTGCCAGCAGTTTCGGGAGCTCCTACAATGAGCAGTTCTTC,CASSFGSSYNEQFF
TRBJ1-3,.,.,TRBV12-3/TRBV12-4,TGTGCCAGCAGTCCGGACCAGGGAGGACCCACCATATATTTT,CASSPDQGGPTIYF
TRBJ1-4,many,TRBD1,TRBV12-3/TRBV12-4,TGTGCCAGCAGTTTAGAGACAGGGGCTGAAAAACTGTTTTTT,CASSLETGAEKLFF
TRBJ2-2,.,.,TRBV5-1,TGCGCCAGCAGACCCCATCAGGGGCTCAGGGAGCTGTTTTTT,CASRPHQGLRELFF
TRBJ1-6,many,.,TRBV5-1,TGCGCCAGCAGCTTTGAAGGGTCAGGTTCACCCCTCCACTTT,CASSFEGSGSPLHF
TRBJ1-2,.,.,TRBV20-1,TGCAGTGCTAGCCCCCGACTTGCAGGTGGCTACACCTTC,CSASPRLAGGYTF
TRBJ2-7,.,TRBD1,TRBV6-2/TRBV6-3,TGTGCCAGCAGTTATGGAGCAGGGACAGGGTTTTACGAGCAGTACTTC,CASSYGAGTGFYEQYF
TRBJ1-3,few,.,TRBV20-1,TGCAGTGCTAGTGCCTTTTCACGAAACACCATATATTTT,CSASAFSRNTIYF
TRBJ2-3,many,.,TRBV29-1,TGCAGCTCTGCCCGGGGGAGGCGGGATACGCAGTATTTT,CSSARGRRDTQYF
TRBJ2-7,.,.,TRBV10-1,TGCGCCAGCAGTCTCCGGGAAGGAACTGAGGAGCAGTACTTC,CASSLREGTEEQYF
TRBJ1-1,few,.,TRBV9,TGTGCCAGCAGCGTAAGGCTTCACACTGAAGCTTTCTTT,CASSVRLHTEAFF
TRBJ2-1,many,.,TRBV5-1,TGCGCCAGCAGCTCCTCCCTTAGCTCCTACAATGAGCAGTTCTTC,CASSSSLSSYNEQFF
TRBJ2-5,few,TRBD2,TRBV27,TGTGCCAGCAGGGGTAGTTTGCGGGGGGCTCTCTACGAGACCCAGTACTTC,CASRGSLRGALYETQYF
TRBJ2-6,.,.,TRBV10-3,TGTGCCATCAGTGAGTCTAACGGCAGCTCTGGGGCCAACGTCCTGACTTTC,CAISESNGSSGANVLTF
TRBJ1-1,.,.,TRBV5-5,TGTGCCAGCAGCTCCCTTGGACAGTCTACGAACACTGAAGCTTTCTTT,CASSSLGQSTNTEAFF
TRBJ2-7,.,TRBD2,TRBV5-1,TGCGCCAGCAGCGCCCGGGGGGGCTCCTACGAGCAGTACTTC,CASSARGGSYEQYF
TRBJ2-7,.,.,TRBV20-1,TGCAGTGCTAAATTAGGACCTTTGGGAGAGCAGTACTTC,CSAKLGPLGEQYF
TRBJ1-1,many,.,TRBV28,TGTGCCAGCAGCTACAGGGTTGAAGCTTTCTTT,CASSYRVEAFF
TRBJ2-1,many,TRBD2,TRBV5-1,TGCGCCAGCAGGCCTACTAGCGAGTGGCACAATGAGCAGTTCTTC,CASRPTSEWHNEQFF
TRBJ2-5,.,.,TRBV5-1,TGCGCCAGCAGGAGAGGGGACGGCGAGACCCAGTACTTC,CASRRGDGETQYF
TRBJ1-3,many,TRBD1,TRBV20-1,TGCAGTCAACAGGGGGCGGACGGAAACACCATATATTTT,CSQQGADGNTIYF
TRBJ2-5,.,.,TRBV5-6,TGTGCCAGCAGCCAATTTCGCGATGGTGAATGGGGCGGAGAGACCCAGTACTTC,CASSQFRDGEWGGETQYF
TRBJ2-1,.,TRBD2,TRBV6-1,TGTGCCAGCAGTGAAGCTGGGACTAGCAATGAGCAGTTCTTC,CASSEAGTSNEQFF
TRBJ1-2,many,.,TRBV20-1,TGCAGTGCGGGCTTGATCGGGAGGGAGTATGGCTACACCTTC,CSAGLIGREYGYTF
TRBJ2-1,many,.,TRBV5-1,TGCGCCACCGCGGACAGAGACTACAATGAGCAGTTCTTC,CATADRDYNEQFF
TRBJ2-7,many,.,TRBV29-1,TGCAGCGTTGGGCATGACTTTAACTCCTACGAGCAGTACTTC,CSVGHDFNSYEQYF
TRBJ1-5,many,TRBD1,TRBV12-3/TRBV12-4,TGTGCCAGCAGTGGACAGGGCCAACAGCCCCAGCATTTT,CASSGQGQQPQHF
TRBJ1-2,few,.,TRBV6-2/TRBV6-3,TGTGCCAGCAGTCGGCAGGGATTGCACTATGGCTACACCTTC,CASSRQGLHYGYTF
TRBJ2-1,.,.,TRBV5-1,TGCGCCAGCAGCATTACGGATGCTAGCTCCTACAATGAGCAGTTCTTC,CASSITDASSYNEQFF
TRBJ2-7,few,.,TRBV5-1,TGCGCCAGCAGCTTCGGGGCCGGGGGCTACGAGCAGTACTTC,CASSFGAGGYEQYF
TRBJ2-4,many,TRBD1,TRBV29-1,TGCAGCGTTGGACGGGGGACAGGGGCCAAAAACATTCAGTACTTC,CSVGRGTGAKNIQYF
TRBJ1-2,many,.,TRBV20-1,TGCAGTGCTAGGGACCAGGGACGCTCCTATGGCTACACCTTC,CSARDQGRSYGYTF
TRBJ2-1,few,.,TRBV7-9,TGTGCCAGCGGAACTACGAAGAGCGAGCAGTTCTTC,CASGTTKSEQFF
TRBJ2-7,many,TRBD2,TRBV10-3,TGTGCCACCCTGACTAGCGGACAGGAGCAGTACTTC,CATLTSGQEQYF
TRBJ2-7,few,TRBD1,TRBV20-1,TGCAGTGCTTTCTGGGACAGGGCGTCCTACGAGCAGTACTTC,CSAFWDRASYEQYF
TRBJ2-7,few,TRBD1,TRBV6-1,TGTGCCAGCAGTCAATCCGGGACAGGGTTTTTCGAGCAGTACTTC,CASSQSGTGFFEQYF
TRBJ2-3,many,.,TRBV10-3,TGTGCCATCAGGACGGACAGCACAGATACGCAGTATTTT,CAIRTDSTDTQYF
TRBJ2-5,.,.,TRBV7-2,TGTGCCAGCAGCTTAGATGGGCAGGGTTCGGAGACCCAGTACTTC,CASSLDGQGSETQYF
TRBJ1-5,.,TRBD1,TRBV20-1,TGCAGTGCTAGAGAAGGCAGGGGGCTAAATCAGCCCCAGCATTTT,CSAREGRGLNQPQHF
TRBJ2-1,many,.,TRBV10-3,TGTGCCATCAGTGAGTCGAAGGTGCTCTTCTACAATGAGCAGTTCTTC,CAISESKVLFYNEQFF
TRBJ2-3,.,TRBD2,TRBV29-1,TGCAGCGTTGGCCATATAGCGGGAGGGGGGACGCAGTATTTT,CSVGHIAGGGTQYF